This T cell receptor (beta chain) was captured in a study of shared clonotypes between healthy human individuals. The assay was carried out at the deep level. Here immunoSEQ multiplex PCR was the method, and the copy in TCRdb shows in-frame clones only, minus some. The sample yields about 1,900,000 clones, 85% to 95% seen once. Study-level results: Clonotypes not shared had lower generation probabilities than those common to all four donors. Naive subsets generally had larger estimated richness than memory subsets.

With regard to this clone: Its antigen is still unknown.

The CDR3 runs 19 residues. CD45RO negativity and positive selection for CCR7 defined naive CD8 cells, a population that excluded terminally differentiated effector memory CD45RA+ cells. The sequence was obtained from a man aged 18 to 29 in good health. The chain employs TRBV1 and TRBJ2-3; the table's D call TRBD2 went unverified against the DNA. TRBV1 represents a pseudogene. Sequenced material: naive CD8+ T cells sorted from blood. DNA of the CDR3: TGCACCAGCAGCCGCCTGTCACTAGCGGGGCTACTTAGCACAGATACGCAGTATTTT. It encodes CTSSRLSLAGLLSTDTQYF.